The source of this TCR beta chain is a study of blood T cell repertoires in COVID-19. As for the study in general: Italy, Spain and the United States were the sources of the convalescent and acute COVID-19 samples. Sources were T cells, B-cell-depleted T cells, or PBMCs; the material itself was cDNA or gDNA.

Per the study methods: Reference gene primer amplification gave nucleated cell count estimates. Assay: immunoSEQ multiplex PCR; the TCRdb copy retains only in-frame clones and omits some. The D gene and trimming were derived from the DNA, and the V and J assignments and clone size from that table. The repertoire consists of over 150,000 clones, with 70% to 90% occurring once and the leading ten covering roughly 1%. CDR3 length equals 13 residues. Trimming pared 2 bases from V and 6 bases from J, leaving 7 bases between. From germline, CDR1 is SEHNR and CDR2 FQNEAQ (reference sequence). Sequencing was done on a sample of peripheral blood. This receptor was taken from a man aged 35 to 55 with acute or convalescent COVID-19. The chain joins TRBV7-9 to TRBJ2-2; D is unresolved. This CDR3 reads CASSLNSPGELFF. CDR3 in DNA: TGTGCCAGCAGCTTAAATAGTCCCGGGGAGCTGTTTTTT.